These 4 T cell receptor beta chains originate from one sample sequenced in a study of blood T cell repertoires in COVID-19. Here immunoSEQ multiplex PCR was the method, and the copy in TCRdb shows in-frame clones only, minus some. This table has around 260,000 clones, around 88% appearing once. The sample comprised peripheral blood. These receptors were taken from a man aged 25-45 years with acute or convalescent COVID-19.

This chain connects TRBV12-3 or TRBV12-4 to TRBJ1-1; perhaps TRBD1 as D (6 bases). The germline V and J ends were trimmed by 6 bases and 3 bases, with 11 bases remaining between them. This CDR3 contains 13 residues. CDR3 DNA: TGTGCCAGCAGCCCTAGGGGGTACACTGAAGCTTTCTTT. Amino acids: CASSPRGYTEAFF.

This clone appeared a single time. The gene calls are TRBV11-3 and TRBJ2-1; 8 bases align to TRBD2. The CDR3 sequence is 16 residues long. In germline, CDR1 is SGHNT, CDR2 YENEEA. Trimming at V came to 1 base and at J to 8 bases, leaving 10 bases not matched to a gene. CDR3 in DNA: TGTGCCAGCAGCTTAGGGGGTAGCGGGGAGGTCGATGAGCAGTTCTTC. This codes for CASSLGGSGEVDEQFF.

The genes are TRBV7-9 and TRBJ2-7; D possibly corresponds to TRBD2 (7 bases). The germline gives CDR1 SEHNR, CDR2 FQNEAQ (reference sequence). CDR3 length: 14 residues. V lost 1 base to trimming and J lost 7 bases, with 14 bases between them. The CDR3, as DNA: TGTGCCAGCAGCTTAGTCGCGGGGGCGGGTGAGCAGTACTTC. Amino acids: CASSLVAGAGEQYF. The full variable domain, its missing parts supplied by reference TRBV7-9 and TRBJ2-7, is DTGVSQNPRHKITKRGQNVTFRCDPISEHNRLYWYRQTLGQGPEFLTYFQNEAQLEKSRLLSDRFSAERPKGSFSTLEIQRTEQGDSAMYLCASSLVAGAGEQYFGPGTRLTVT.

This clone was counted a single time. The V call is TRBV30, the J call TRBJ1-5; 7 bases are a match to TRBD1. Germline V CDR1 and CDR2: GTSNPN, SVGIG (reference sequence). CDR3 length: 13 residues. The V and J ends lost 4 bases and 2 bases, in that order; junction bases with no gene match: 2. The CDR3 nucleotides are TGTGCCTGGAACACAGGGGGCAATCAGCCCCAGCATTTT. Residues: CAWNTGGNQPQHF. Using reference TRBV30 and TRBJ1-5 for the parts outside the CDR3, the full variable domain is SQTIHQWPATLVQPVGSPLSLECTVEGTSNPNLYWYRQAAGRGLQLLFYSVGIGQISSEVPQNLSASRPQDRQFILSSKKLLLSDSGFYLCAWNTGGNQPQHFGDGTRLSIL.